This TCR beta chain was recovered during a study of T cell responses to AZD1222 COVID-19 vaccine (dated by TCRdb to about 2021). With respect to the entire study: AZD1222 recipients with second doses at about 4 weeks or about 12 weeks were pooled, because spike-specific TCR depth and breadth did not differ between schedules. TCR sequencing was performed for approximately 240 trial participants, of whom around 200 were given two doses of AZD1222 and around 26 were given two doses of MenACWY control vaccine. Trial participants were enrolled into age subgroups of 18-55, 56-69 and 70-plus years, which contained roughly 140, 27 and 60 TCR-sequenced participants, respectively. On the study overall, not on this receptor specifically: Conclusions about previously exposed vaccinees are limited, since just five or six AZD1222 recipients were seropositive for SARS-CoV-2 at baseline. Because no day 14 peak-response samples were available, the repertoires could be characterized only after the peak T cell response. Epitopes outside the regions mutated in the B.1.351 and B.1.1.7 variants were reportedly recognized by nearly half of the unique spike-specific TCRs. The 56-69-year group was small, and its depth increase did not reach significance, likely because of low power. CD4 TCRs associated with the vaccine covered the entire spike protein, and the dominant responses were in regions 160-218 and 743-854. Participants were mostly white British and included more females than males, and it was suggested by the authors that clonal diversity may have been underestimated. After two AZD1222 doses, both the breadth and the depth of spike-specific TCRs were significantly higher than at day 0 and than in MenACWY recipients.

V lost 3 bases and J lost 0 bases, and the count of bases not matched to a germline gene is 6. Reading from cysteine to phenylalanine, the CDR3 counts 15 amino acids. Only CDR3 DNA remains: 45 bases, in frame from the first base. CDR1 SGHNT and CDR2 YYREEE are derived from the germline V gene (reference sequence). The meaning of the sample's time point label: baseline before first vaccination. Vaccinee samples came from UK trials COV001 and COV002, including a single-blind randomized controlled phase 2/3 trial of AZD1222 (ChAdOx1 nCoV-19) in healthy adults. For TCRbeta chain sequencing, PBMC samples from trial participants were taken at day 0 and at day 28 after the second dose. The CDR3 regions of human TCRbeta chains were analyzed by immunosequencing. In the authors' own workflow: TCRs in the repertoires were matched against a reference library of SARS-CoV-2-specific TCRs that had been generated with the MIRA antigen-specificity platform. Breadth was defined as the fraction of unique TCRs that were SARS-CoV-2-associated, and depth was defined as the fraction of total T cells that were SARS-CoV-2-associated. Using the MIRA data, each spike-specific TCR was assigned both to the spike region to which the TCR was reactive and to a CD4 or CD8 class. Log10-transformed breadth and depth values were compared by one-way ANOVA with Sidak's multiple comparisons tests. In its TCRdb copy, this immuneACCESS table keeps in-frame sequences only and misses some clones. Where compared with another copy, unresolved V genes explain less than half of these, and the others have no known cause. V, J and clone size reflect that table, while D and trimming were determined from the DNA. The sample table lists some 69,000 clones, roughly 87% of them with a count of one. Less than 20% of the sample is in the top ten clones.

Concerning this clone: No cognate antigen has been identified for it. Base quality data are lacking; no much larger clone is found one base away.

This chain is built from TRBV5-4 and TRBJ2-7, and TRBD2 matches 7 of the central bases. The specimen comprised peripheral blood, sampled on day 0 of AZD1222 vaccination. This clonotype was obtained from an adult in good health. The CDR3 reads as follows: CASSWTGGSSYEQYF. DNA sequence: TGTGCCAGCAGCTGGACCGGGGGGAGCTCCTACGAGCAGTACTTC.